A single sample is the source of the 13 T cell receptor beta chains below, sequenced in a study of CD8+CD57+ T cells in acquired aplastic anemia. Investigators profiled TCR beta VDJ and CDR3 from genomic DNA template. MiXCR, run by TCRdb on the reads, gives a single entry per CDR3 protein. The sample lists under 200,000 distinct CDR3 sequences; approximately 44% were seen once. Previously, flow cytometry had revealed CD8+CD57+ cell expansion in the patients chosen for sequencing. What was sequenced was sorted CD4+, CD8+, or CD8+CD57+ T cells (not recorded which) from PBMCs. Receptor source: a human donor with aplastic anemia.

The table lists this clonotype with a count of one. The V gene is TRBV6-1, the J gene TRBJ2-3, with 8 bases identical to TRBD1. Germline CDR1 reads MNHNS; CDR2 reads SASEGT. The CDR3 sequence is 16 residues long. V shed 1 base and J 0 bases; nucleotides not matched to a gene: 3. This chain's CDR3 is CASSEGQGRSTDTQYF. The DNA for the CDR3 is TGTGCCAGCAGTGAAGGACAGGGGAGGAGCACAGATACGCAGTATTTT.

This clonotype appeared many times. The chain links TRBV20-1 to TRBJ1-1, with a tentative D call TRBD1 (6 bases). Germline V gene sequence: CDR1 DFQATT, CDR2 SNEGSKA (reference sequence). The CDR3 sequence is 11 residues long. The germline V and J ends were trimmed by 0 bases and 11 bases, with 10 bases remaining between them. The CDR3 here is CSAREGARAFF. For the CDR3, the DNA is TGCAGTGCTAGAGAGGGGGCGCGGGCTTTCTTT.

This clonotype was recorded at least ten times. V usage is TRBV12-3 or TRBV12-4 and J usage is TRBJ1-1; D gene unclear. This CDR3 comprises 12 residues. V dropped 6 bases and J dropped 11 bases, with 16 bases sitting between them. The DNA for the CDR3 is TGTGCCAGCAGCCTCATTCTTAGGGCGGCTTTCTTT. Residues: CASSLILRAAFF.

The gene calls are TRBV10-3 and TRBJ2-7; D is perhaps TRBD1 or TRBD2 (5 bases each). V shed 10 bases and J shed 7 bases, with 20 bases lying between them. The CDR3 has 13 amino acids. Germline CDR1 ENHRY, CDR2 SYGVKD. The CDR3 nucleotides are TGTGCCACCCGGGGTGGGGCCCCTACGGAGCAGTACTTC. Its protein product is CATRGGAPTEQYF.

Here the CDR3 reads CSARGTGGQETQYF. The CDR3, as DNA: TGCAGTGCTAGAGGAACAGGGGGCCAAGAGACCCAGTACTTC. The chain couples TRBV20-1 to TRBJ2-5; TRBD1 aligns across 8 bases. The CDR3 runs to 14 residues. Germline CDR1 is DFQATT and CDR2 is SNEGSKA (reference sequence). The J segment lost 1 base and the V segment lost 1 base, leaving 2 bases of the junction unmatched.

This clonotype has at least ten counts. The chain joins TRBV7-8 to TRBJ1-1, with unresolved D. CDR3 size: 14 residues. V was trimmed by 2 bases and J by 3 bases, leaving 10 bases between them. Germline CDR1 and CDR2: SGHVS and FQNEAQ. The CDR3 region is CASSLRQDHTEAFF. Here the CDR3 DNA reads TGTGCCAGCAGCTTAAGGCAGGACCACACTGAAGCTTTCTTT.

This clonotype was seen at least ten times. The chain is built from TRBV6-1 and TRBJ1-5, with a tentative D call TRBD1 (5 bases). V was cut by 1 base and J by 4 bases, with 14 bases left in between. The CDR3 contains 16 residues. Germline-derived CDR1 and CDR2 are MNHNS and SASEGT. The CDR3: CASSEGTQGRNQPQHF. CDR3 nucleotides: TGTGCCAGCAGTGAAGGGACTCAGGGACGGAATCAGCCCCAGCATTTT.

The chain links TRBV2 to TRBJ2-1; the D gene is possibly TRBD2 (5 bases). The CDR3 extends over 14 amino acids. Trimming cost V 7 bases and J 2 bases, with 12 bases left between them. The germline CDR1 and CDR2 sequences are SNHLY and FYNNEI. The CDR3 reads CASTWGEPYNEQFF. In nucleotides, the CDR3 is TGTGCCAGCACCTGGGGAGAGCCCTACAATGAGCAGTTCTTC.

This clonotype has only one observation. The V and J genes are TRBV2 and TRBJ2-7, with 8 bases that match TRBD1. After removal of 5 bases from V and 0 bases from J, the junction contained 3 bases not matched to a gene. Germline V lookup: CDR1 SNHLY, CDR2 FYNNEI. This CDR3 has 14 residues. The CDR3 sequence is CASSWDRSSYEQYF. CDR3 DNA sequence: TGTGCCAGCAGTTGGGACAGGAGCTCCTACGAGCAGTACTTC.

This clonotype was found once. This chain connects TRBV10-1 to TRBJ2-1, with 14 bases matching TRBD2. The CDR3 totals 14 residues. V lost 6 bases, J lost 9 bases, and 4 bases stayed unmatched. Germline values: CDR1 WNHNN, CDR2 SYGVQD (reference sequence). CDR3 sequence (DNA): TGCGCCAGCAGCCGACTAGCGGGAGGGCCTGAGCAGTTCTTC. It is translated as CASSRLAGGPEQFF.

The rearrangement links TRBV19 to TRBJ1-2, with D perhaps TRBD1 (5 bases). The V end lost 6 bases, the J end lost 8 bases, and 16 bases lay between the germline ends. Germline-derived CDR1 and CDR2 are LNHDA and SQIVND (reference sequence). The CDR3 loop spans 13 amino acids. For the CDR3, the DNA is TGTGCCAGTAGACGTCGAGGGGTTGACGGCTACACCTTC. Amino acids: CASRRRGVDGYTF.

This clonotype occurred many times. The CDR3 DNA reads as TGTGCCAGCAGTGAAACGGGACAAAATCAGCCCCAGCATTTT. This sequence encodes CASSETGQNQPQHF. The rearrangement joins TRBV6-1 to TRBJ1-5; D possibly corresponds to TRBD1 (6 bases). There are 14 residues in the CDR3. The V and J ends lost 2 bases and 4 bases respectively, with 9 bases between them. Germline assignment: CDR1 MNHNS and CDR2 SASEGT.

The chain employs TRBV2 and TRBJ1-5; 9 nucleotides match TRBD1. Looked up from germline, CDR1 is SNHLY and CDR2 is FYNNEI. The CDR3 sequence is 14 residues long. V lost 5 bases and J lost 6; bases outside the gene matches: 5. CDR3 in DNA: TGTGCCAGCAGTAAGGGACAGGGCGGTCAGCCCCAGCATTTT. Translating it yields CASSKGQGGQPQHF.